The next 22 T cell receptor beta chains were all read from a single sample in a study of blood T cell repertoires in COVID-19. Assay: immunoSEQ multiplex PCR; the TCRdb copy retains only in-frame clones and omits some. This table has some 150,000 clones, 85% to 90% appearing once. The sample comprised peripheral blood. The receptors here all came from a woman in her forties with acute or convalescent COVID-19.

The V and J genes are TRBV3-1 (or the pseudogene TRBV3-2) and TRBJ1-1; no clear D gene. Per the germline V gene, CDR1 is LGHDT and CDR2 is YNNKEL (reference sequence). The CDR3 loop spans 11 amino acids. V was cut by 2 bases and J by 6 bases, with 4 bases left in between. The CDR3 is CASSQRAEAFF. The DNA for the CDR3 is TGTGCCAGCAGCCAAAGAGCTGAAGCTTTCTTT.

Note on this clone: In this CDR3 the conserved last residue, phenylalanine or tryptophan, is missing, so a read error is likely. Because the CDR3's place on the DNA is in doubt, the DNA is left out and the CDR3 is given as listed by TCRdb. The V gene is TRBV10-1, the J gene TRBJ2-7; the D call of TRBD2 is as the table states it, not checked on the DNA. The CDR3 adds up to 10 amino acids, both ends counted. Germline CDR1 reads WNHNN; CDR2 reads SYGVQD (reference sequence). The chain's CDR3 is CASSVSPIGI.

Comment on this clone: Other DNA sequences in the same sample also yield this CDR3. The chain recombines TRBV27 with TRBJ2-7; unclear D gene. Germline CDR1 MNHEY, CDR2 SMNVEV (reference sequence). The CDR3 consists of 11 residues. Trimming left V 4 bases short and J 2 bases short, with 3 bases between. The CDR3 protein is CASSSAYEQYF. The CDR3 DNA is TGTGCCAGCAGTTCGGCCTACGAGCAGTACTTC.

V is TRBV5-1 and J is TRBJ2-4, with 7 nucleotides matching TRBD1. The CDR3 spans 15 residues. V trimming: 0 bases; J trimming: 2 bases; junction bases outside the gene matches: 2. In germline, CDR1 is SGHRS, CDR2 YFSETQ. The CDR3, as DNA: TGCGCCAGCAGCTTGGGAGGGGGCACCAAAAACATTCAGTACTTC. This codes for CASSLGGGTKNIQYF.

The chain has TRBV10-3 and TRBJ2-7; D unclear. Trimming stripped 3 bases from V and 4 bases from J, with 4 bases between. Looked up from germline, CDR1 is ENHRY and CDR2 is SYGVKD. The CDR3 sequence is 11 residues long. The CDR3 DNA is TGTGCCATCAGTGATCAGTACGAGCAGTACTTC. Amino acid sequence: CAISDQYEQYF.

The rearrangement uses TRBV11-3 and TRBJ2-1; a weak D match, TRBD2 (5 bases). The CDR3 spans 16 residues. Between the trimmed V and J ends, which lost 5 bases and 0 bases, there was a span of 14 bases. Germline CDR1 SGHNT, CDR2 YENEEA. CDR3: CASSPRKGLSYNEQFF. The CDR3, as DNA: TGTGCCAGCAGCCCCCGAAAAGGACTCTCCTACAATGAGCAGTTCTTC.

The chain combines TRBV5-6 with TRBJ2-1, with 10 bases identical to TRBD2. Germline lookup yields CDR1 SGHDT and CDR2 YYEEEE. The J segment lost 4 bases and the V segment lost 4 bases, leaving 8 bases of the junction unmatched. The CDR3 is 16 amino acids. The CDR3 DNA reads TGTGCCAGCAGCCCCTTTGGACTAGCGGCTTACAATGAGCAGTTCTTC. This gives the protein CASSPFGLAAYNEQFF.

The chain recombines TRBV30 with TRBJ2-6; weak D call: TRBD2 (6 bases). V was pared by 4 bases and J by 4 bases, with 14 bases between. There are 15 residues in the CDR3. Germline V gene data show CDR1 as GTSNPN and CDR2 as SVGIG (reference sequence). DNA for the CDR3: TGTGCCTGGACCCTGGGGGGTTCGGGGGCCAACGTCCTGACTTTC. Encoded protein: CAWTLGGSGANVLTF.

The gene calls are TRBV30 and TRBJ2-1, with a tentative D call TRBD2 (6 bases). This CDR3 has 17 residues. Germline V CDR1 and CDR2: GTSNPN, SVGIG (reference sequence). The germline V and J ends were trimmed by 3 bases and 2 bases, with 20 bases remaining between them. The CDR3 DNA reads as TGTGCCTGGAGGGGCCAACAAGGAGGGGCAGCCTACAATGAGCAGTTCTTC. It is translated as CAWRGQQGGAAYNEQFF.

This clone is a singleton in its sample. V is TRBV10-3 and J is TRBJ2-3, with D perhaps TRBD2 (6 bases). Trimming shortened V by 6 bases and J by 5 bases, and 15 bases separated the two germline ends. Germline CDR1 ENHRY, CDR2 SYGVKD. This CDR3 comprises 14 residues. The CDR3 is CAIRRGREEDTQYF. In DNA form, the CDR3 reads TGTGCCATCAGACGGGGCAGGGAGGAAGATACGCAGTATTTT.

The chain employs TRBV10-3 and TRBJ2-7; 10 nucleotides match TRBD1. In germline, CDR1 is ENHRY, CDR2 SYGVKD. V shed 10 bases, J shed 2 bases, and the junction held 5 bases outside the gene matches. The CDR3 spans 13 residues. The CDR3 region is CATTGTGAYEQYF. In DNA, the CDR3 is TGTGCCACGACCGGGACAGGGGCCTACGAGCAGTACTTC.

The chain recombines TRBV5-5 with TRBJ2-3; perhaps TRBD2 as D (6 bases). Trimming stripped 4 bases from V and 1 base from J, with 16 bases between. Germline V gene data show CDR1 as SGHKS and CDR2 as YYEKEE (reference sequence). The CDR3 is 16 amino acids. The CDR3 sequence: CASSPGWGERTDTQYF. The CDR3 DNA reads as TGTGCCAGCAGCCCGGGATGGGGGGAACGCACAGATACGCAGTATTTT. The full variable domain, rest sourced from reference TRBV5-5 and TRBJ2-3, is DAGVTQSPTHLIKTRGQQVTLRCSPISGHKSVSWYQQVLGQGPQFIFQYYEKEERGRGNFPDRFSARQFPNYSSELNVNALLLGDSALYLCASSPGWGERTDTQYFGPGTRLTVL.

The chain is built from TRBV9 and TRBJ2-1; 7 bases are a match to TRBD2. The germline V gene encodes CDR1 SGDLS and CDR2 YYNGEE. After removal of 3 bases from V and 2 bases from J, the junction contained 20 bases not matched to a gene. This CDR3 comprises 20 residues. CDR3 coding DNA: TGTGCCAGCAGCGCGCGGTCTGGGGTGCTGCGGGAGATCACCTACAATGAGCAGTTCTTC. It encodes CASSARSGVLREITYNEQFF.

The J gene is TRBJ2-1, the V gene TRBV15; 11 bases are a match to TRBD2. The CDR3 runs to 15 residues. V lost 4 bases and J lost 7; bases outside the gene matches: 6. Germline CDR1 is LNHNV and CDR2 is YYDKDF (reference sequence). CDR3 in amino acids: CATSILAGVLNEQFF. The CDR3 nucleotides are TGTGCCACCAGCATACTAGCGGGAGTGCTAAATGAGCAGTTCTTC.

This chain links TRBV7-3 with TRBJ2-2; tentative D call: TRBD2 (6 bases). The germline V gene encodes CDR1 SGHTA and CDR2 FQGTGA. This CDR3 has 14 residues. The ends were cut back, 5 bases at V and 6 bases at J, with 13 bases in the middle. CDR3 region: CASSPRGEAGELFF. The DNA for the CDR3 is TGTGCCAGCAGCCCCCGAGGGGAGGCCGGGGAGCTGTTTTTT. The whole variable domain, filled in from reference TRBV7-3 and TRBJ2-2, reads GAGVSQTPSNKVTEKGKYVELRCDPISGHTALYWYRQSLGQGPEFLIYFQGTGAADDSGLPNDRFFAVRPEGSVSTLKIQRTERGDSAVYLCASSPRGEAGELFFGEGSRLTVL.

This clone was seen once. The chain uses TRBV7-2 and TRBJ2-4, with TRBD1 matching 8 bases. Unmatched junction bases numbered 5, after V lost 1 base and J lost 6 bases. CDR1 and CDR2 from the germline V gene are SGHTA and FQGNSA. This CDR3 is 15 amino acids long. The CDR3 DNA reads TGTGCCAGCAGCTTAGGCAGGGGGCTTGCAAACATTCAGTACTTC. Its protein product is CASSLGRGLANIQYF.

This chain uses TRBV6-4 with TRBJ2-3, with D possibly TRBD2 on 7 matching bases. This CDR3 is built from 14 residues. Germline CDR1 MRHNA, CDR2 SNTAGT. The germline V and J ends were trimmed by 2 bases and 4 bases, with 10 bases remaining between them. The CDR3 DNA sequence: TGTGCCAGCAGTGACGGGGGGGCCGCAGATACGCAGTATTTT. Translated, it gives CASSDGGAADTQYF.

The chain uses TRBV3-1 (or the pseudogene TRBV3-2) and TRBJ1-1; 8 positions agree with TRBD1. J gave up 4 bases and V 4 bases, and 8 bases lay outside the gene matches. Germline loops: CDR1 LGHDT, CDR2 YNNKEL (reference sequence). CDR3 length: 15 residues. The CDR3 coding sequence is TGTGCCAGCAGCCGGGGGGGAACAGGGGGCACTGAAGCTTTCTTT. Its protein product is CASSRGGTGGTEAFF.

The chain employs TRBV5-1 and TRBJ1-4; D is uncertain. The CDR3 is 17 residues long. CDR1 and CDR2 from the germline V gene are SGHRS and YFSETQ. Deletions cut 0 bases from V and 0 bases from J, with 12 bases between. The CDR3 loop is CASSLAMSGATNEKLFF. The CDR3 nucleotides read TGCGCCAGCAGCTTGGCCATGTCCGGAGCAACTAATGAAAAACTGTTTTTT.

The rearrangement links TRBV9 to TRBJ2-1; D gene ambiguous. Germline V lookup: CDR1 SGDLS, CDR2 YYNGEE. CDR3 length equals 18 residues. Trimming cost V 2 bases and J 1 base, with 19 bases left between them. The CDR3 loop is CASSVPKAGSISYNEQFF. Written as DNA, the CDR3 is TGTGCCAGCAGCGTGCCGAAGGCAGGTAGTATTTCCTACAATGAGCAGTTCTTC. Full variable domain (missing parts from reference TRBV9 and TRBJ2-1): DSGVTQTPKHLITATGQRVTLRCSPRSGDLSVYWYQQSLDQGLQFLIQYYNGEERAKGNILERFSAQQFPDLHSELNLSSLELGDSALYFCASSVPKAGSISYNEQFFGPGTRLTVL.

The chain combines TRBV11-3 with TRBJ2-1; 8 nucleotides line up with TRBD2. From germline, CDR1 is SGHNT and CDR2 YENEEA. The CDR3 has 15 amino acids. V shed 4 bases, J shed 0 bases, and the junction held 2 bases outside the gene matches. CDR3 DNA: TGTGCCAGCAGCTCCAGCGGGAGCTCCTACAATGAGCAGTTCTTC. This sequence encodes CASSSSGSSYNEQFF.

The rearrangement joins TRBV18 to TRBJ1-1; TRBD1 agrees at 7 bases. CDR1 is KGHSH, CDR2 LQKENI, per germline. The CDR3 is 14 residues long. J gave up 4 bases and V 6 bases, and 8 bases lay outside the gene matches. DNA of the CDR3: TGTGCCAGCTCTCAGGACAGGACCCCCACTGAAGCTTTCTTT. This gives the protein CASSQDRTPTEAFF. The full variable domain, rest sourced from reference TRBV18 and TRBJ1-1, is NAGVMQNPRHLVRRRGQEARLRCSPMKGHSHVYWYRQLPEEGLKFMVYLQKENIIDESGMPKERFSAEFPKEGPSILRIQQVVRGDSAAYFCASSQDRTPTEAFFGQGTRLTVV.